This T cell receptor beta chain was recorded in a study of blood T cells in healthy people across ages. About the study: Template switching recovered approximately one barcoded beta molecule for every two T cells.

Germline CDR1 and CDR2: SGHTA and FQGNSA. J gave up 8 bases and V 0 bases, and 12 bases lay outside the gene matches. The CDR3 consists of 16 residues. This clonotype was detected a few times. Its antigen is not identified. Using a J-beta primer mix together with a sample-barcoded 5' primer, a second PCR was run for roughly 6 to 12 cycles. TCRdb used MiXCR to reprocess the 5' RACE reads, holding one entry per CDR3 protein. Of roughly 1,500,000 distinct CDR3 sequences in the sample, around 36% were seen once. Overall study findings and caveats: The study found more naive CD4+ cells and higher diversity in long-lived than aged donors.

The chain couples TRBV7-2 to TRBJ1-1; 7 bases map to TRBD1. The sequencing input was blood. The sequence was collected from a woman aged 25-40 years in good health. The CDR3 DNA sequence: TGTGCCAGCAGCTTAGCGCAGGGGGTAACCCCGAGGGAAGCTTTCTTT. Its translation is CASSLAQGVTPREAFF.